This T cell receptor beta chain is from a study of CD8 T cells in ankylosing spondylitis. V was shortened by 1 base and J by 0 bases, with 10 bases between the two germline ends. Germline V gene data show CDR1 as LNHNV and CDR2 as YYDKDF (reference sequence). The CDR3 extends over 16 amino acids. Scientists made TCR beta libraries using quantitative 5'-RACE with molecular barcodes. TCRdb analysed the 5' RACE reads with MiXCR anew, one entry per CDR3 protein. The sample holds around 490,000 distinct CDR3 sequences; about 5% are singletons and the top ten take around 3.4%. This clonotype was observed many times. Its target is not known. Findings and caveats of the study: What seemed typical of ankylosing spondylitis blood was a TCR beta motif built from about 8 highly homologous variants. Peripheral blood held disease-linked clones only at relatively low frequency, and these were CD8+. The authors reported significant enrichment of disease-linked clones in matched ankylosing spondylitis synovial fluid.

This chain uses TRBV15 with TRBJ1-3; D gene ambiguous. Sequences were obtained from blood, either unsorted or a sorted T cell fraction (not recorded which). This TCR came from a male donor with ankylosing spondylitis. The CDR3 protein is CATSRVLPRSGNTIYF. The CDR3 DNA follows: TGTGCCACCAGCAGAGTTCTCCCTCGCTCTGGAAACACCATATATTTT. The variable domain in full, with the rest retrieved from reference TRBV15 and TRBJ1-3, is DAMVIQNPRYQVTQFGKPVTLSCSQTLNHNVMYWYQQKSSQAPKLLFHYYDKDFNNEADTPDNFQSRRPNTSFCFLDIRSPGLGDTAMYLCATSRVLPRSGNTIYFGEGSWLTVV.